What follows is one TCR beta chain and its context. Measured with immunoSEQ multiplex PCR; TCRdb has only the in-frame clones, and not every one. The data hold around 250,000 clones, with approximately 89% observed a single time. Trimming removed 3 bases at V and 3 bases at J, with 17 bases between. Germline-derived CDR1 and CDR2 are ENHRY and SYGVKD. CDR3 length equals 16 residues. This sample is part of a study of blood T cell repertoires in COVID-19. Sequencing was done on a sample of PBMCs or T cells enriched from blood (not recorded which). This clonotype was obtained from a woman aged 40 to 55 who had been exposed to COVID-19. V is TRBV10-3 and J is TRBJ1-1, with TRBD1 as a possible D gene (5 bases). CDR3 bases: TGTGCCATCAGTGAAAGGAGCGGACGGGGGGACACTGAAGCTTTCTTT. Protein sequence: CAISERSGRGDTEAFF.